This T cell receptor (beta chain) stems from a study of regulatory T cells in long-lasting Graves disease (TCRdb year 2021). Broadly, across the study: Persistent Graves' disease was defined as antithyroid drug treatment for over 5 years with persistently positive TSH receptor autoantibodies. This study used TCR sequencing and RNA sequencing of peripheral blood to compare persistent Graves' disease patients against newly diagnosed Graves' disease patients. The study took place in China and was registered as a clinical trial. A total of some 33 samples were covered by TCR sequencing, comprising approximately 13 persistent and around 20 newly diagnosed Graves' disease patients. In the clinical cohort, patients with persistent Graves' disease had used antithyroid drugs for an average of approximately eleven years. On the study overall, not on this receptor specifically: A larger number of public clonotypes was shared among persistent patients (around 3,000) than among newly diagnosed patients (about 990). Preferential use of TRBV28, TRBJ1-2 and TRBJ2-5 was observed in persistent disease, whereas TRBV20-1 and TRBJ2-1 were favored in newly diagnosed disease. Sequencing and analysis were limited to the TCR beta chain. The study examined only peripheral blood because the primary lesion, thyroid tissue, could not be accessed. As a limitation, the authors acknowledged that the small sample size may reduce accuracy. Persistent Graves' disease patients showed lower TCR Shannon entropy and fewer highly expanded clones than newly diagnosed patients, suggesting clonal expansion.

Receptors were amplified or captured by multiplex PCR. Instrument used: Illumina HiSeq 4000. To build TCR beta libraries, CDR3 regions were amplified by Arm-PCR using iRepertoire HTBI primers. Gel purification was performed on PCR products prior to sequencing. Concerning the study's data processing: Gene usage analysis of CDR3 amino acid clonotypes relied on the 62 TRBV and more than twelve TRBJ segments identified across samples. COPE and FqMerger were used to merge the filtered high-quality paired reads into contigs. BLAST was used to align contigs to IMGT TRBV, TRBD and TRBJ reference genes, and CDR3 was defined according to IMGT. Highly expanded clones were defined as clonotypes with a frequency above 0.1%. Repertoire diversity was measured by Shannon entropy, and V-J evenness by the Gini coefficient. Clonotypes shared by more than one individual were considered public. The public reads were reprocessed in TCRdb via fastp at Q25 and MiXCR, keeping in-frame beta chains. Here each entry gathers all rows of one CDR3 protein and keeps the most common genes and DNA. What appears here as the V and J calls and clone size reflects TCRdb's work, not the paper's. Within this sample are about 470,000 distinct CDR3 sequences, with 20% to 25% of them counted one time only. Clones ranked in the top ten supply more than 6% of the sample.

In light of the paper, this sample's time point label describes: persistent/refractory GD, antithyroid drugs over 5 years with positive TRAb. RNA was extracted from PBMCs in TRIzol for both TCR sequencing and RNA sequencing. The diagnosis of Graves' disease was made according to American Thyroid Association guidelines. Recruitment of patients was carried out at an endocrinology department in Xi'an, China. Each patient gave roughly 10 milliliters of peripheral blood, collected in an EDTA anticoagulant tube. Ficoll Paque Plus density gradient separation was used to isolate PBMCs, and no further T cell sorting was performed. An Agilent 2100 Bioanalyzer and agarose gel were used to check RNA quality, and a NanoDrop 2000 was used to measure RNA concentration. Per the germline V gene (reference sequence), MNHEY is the CDR1 and SMNVEV is the CDR2. Trimming removed 1 base from V and 4 bases from J, leaving 7 bases between the germline ends. Taken from cysteine to phenylalanine, the CDR3 has 13 residues. The DNA shown is the 39-base CDR3, in frame from base 1.

A word on this clonotype: Its target antigen remains unknown. A single base is all that separates this from a far larger clone, so a read error is likely.

Rearrangement joined TRBV27 to TRBJ1-1, with the D gene uncertain. This clonotype originated in a female donor with Graves disease. This specimen was peripheral blood mononuclear cells (PBMCs), taken when the disease was refractory, from a patient treated with antithyroid drugs. The CDR3 reads CASSLLASTEAFF. In nucleotide form, the sequence is TGTGCCAGCAGTTTATTGGCGAGCACTGAAGCTTTCTTT.